This entry lists 5 T cell receptor beta chains sequenced from one sample in a study of T cells in Graves' hyperthyroidism and ophthalmopathy (dated by TCRdb to the late 2010s). Library generation was performed with multiplex PCR. Sequencer: Illumina HiSeq 2000. The TCR beta CDR3 regions were amplified from RNA transcripts. The first round of RT-PCR for the TCR CDR3 was performed with the HTBI primer set and the Qiagen OneStep RT-PCR kit. TCRdb itself trimmed the public reads at Q25 with fastp, ran MiXCR and retained productive beta chains. Records with the same CDR3 protein are collapsed into one entry carrying the most frequent genes and DNA. The sample contains over 550,000 distinct CDR3 sequences, over 15% of them found a single time. The ten largest clones add up to around 19% of the sample. The specimen sequenced was blood. The receptors shown here come from a woman under 30 with Graves' hyperthyroidism.

The genes are TRBV6-5 and TRBJ1-1; 7 positions match TRBD1. Germline V CDR1 and CDR2: MNHEY, SVGAGI. The trim removed 1 base at V and 0 bases at J, leaving 8 bases unmatched. This CDR3 is 17 amino acids long. For the CDR3, the DNA is TGTGCCAGCAGTTACTTTAGGGGGCAGGGGTTGAACACTGAAGCTTTCTTT. The encoded protein is CASSYFRGQGLNTEAFF.

The chain recombines TRBV7-6 with TRBJ1-5; unclear D gene. The length of the CDR3 is 14 residues. Deletions cut 0 bases from V and 6 bases from J, with 9 bases between. Germline V gives CDR1 SGHVS, CDR2 FNYEAQ. Here the CDR3 DNA reads TGTGCCAGCAGCTTAGCGGCGGGTGCTCAGCCCCAGCATTTT. Encoded protein: CASSLAAGAQPQHF.

A few counts support this clonotype. The junction departs from the called germline gene at one end, perhaps through a read error. The chain uses TRBV13 and TRBJ2-6, with 12 bases matching TRBD1. This CDR3 has 17 amino acids. In germline, CDR1 is PRHDT, CDR2 FYEKMQ (reference sequence). The CDR3 protein is CASSSGQGASVANVLTF. The CDR3 bases are TGTGCCAGCAGCTCGGGACAGGGGGCGTCTGTGGCCAACGTCCTGACTTTC.

This clonotype turned up a few times. This sequence joins TRBV15 and TRBJ1-5; D might be TRBD1 (5 bases). V lost 0 bases and J 3 bases, leaving 18 bases between the germline ends. Per the germline V gene, CDR1 is LNHNV and CDR2 is YYDKDF (reference sequence). There are 18 residues in the CDR3. CDR3: CATSRDLGQGGDNQPQHF. CDR3 DNA sequence: TGTGCCACCAGCAGAGATTTGGGCCAGGGAGGGGACAATCAGCCCCAGCATTTT.

This clonotype came up a few times. The chain is built from TRBV30 and TRBJ2-4; D may correspond to TRBD1 or TRBD2 (6 bases each). Trimming pared 3 bases from V and 3 bases from J, leaving 15 bases between. The length of the CDR3 is 15 residues. From germline, CDR1 is GTSNPN and CDR2 SVGIG (reference sequence). Here the CDR3 DNA reads TGTGCCTGGAGGGTGTGGGGGGCGAGCAAAAACATTCAGTACTTC. Its translation: CAWRVWGASKNIQYF.